This is a list of T cell receptor beta chains from one sample in a study of cytomegalovirus exposure and HLA in healthy donors. The repertoire was sequenced with immunoSEQ multiplex PCR; TCRdb's copy has only in-frame clones and lacks some. This sample has more than 200,000 clones, with 60% to 80% found just once. Sequenced input: PBMCs. All receptors derive from a male donor in good health and CMV-seronegative. CDR3s leave out the opening cysteine and the closing phenylalanine or tryptophan. Clone size is shown for a subset of rows, as once, few, many or a class of expanded clone.

J gene: TRBJ2-1; clone size: .; V gene: TRBV7-7; CDR3 protein: ASSLATSTSLSYNEQF
J gene: TRBJ1-2; clone size: once; V gene: TRBV4-1; CDR3 protein: ASSQSSKPGSNYGYT
J gene: TRBJ1-2; clone size: .; V gene: TRBV25-1; CDR3 protein: ASSGTGNNYGYT
J gene: TRBJ2-3; clone size: once; V gene: TRBV9; CDR3 protein: ASSVAAGDSTDTQY
J gene: TRBJ1-1; clone size: .; V gene: TRBV7-2; CDR3 protein: ASSLRDRAFTEAF
J gene: TRBJ2-5; clone size: .; V gene: TRBV6-5; CDR3 protein: ASSYSELQETQY
J gene: TRBJ1-2; clone size: .; V gene: TRBV10-3; CDR3 protein: AISESYRDRVGYT
J gene: TRBJ2-5; clone size: .; V gene: TRBV28; CDR3 protein: ASSHRGRWETQY
J gene: TRBJ1-5; clone size: once; V gene: TRBV5-8; CDR3 protein: ASSFVSLNQPQH
J gene: TRBJ2-4; clone size: once; V gene: TRBV27; CDR3 protein: ASRPRTGGNIQY
J gene: TRBJ2-7; clone size: .; V gene: TRBV5-1; CDR3 protein: ASSWDWSYEQY
J gene: TRBJ2-3; clone size: .; V gene: TRBV5-1; CDR3 protein: ASSSEGNTDTQY
J gene: TRBJ2-1; clone size: .; V gene: TRBV15; CDR3 protein: ATTPGMGGEQF
J gene: TRBJ2-6; clone size: .; V gene: TRBV6-6; CDR3 protein: ASSLTGTSGANVLT
J gene: TRBJ1-2; clone size: .; V gene: TRBV19; CDR3 protein: ASSIDPGDYGYT
J gene: TRBJ2-3; clone size: few; V gene: TRBV6-1; CDR3 protein: ASSEATGGADTQY